The 17 T cell receptor beta chains below all came from one sample that was sequenced in a study of response to subunit inactivated influenza vaccine. From the RT-PCR reads, TCRdb called clonotypes with MiXCR, one entry per CDR3 protein. The top ten clones hold around 13% of a sample with about 520,000 distinct CDR3 sequences, approximately 6.9% of them seen once. The source was PBMCs from blood, collected about 24 months after vaccination. Every receptor here comes from a man aged 45 to 75 who received an inactivated influenza vaccine.

This clonotype showed up just a few times. The J gene is TRBJ1-3, the V gene TRBV5-1; D ambiguous. CDR1 and CDR2 (germline): SGHRS, YFSETQ. This CDR3 contains 15 residues. Between the trimmed V and J ends, which lost 0 bases and 0 bases, there was a span of 7 bases. CDR3 sequence reads: CASSLASNSGNTIYF. CDR3 nucleotide sequence: TGCGCCAGCAGCTTGGCCAGCAACTCTGGAAACACCATATATTTT.

V gene TRBV27 combines with J gene TRBJ2-7, with D possibly matching TRBD1 (5 bases). In germline, CDR1 is MNHEY, CDR2 SMNVEV (reference sequence). This CDR3 has 13 residues. V was cut by 6 bases and J by 2 bases, with 11 bases left in between. The CDR3 here is CASRLAGPYEQYF. Here the CDR3 DNA reads TGTGCCAGCAGATTAGCAGGGCCCTACGAGCAGTACTTC.

This clonotype was observed a few times. The gene calls are TRBV5-5 and TRBJ1-6; 10 positions agree with TRBD1. V shed 3 bases and J 7 bases; nucleotides not matched to a gene: 4. This CDR3 is 15 amino acids long. Germline V CDR1 and CDR2: SGHKS, YYEKEE (reference sequence). CDR3 bases: TGTGCCAGCAGCTGGGGACAGGGGAACAATTCACCCCTCCACTTT. Residues: CASSWGQGNNSPLHF.

This clonotype was recorded at least ten times. The V call is TRBV4-1, the J call TRBJ1-1; a possible D gene is TRBD1 (6 bases). This CDR3 has 15 residues. Trimming removed 1 base at V and 2 bases at J, with 11 bases between. Germline CDR1 reads MGHRA; CDR2 reads YSYEKL. The CDR3 spells CASSQAGDLNTEAFF. CDR3 bases: TGCGCCAGCAGCCAAGCAGGGGACCTCAACACTGAAGCTTTCTTT.

This clonotype was found a few times. CDR3 sequence (DNA): TGTGCCAGCAGGGTCGGACAGAATGAAAAACTGTTTTTT. Amino acids: CASRVGQNEKLFF. The V call is TRBV12-3 or TRBV12-4, the J call TRBJ1-4, with D perhaps TRBD1 (6 bases). This CDR3 is 13 amino acids long. Trimming cost V 6 bases and J 5 bases, with 10 bases left between them.

The chain has TRBV6-5 and TRBJ2-3; D is perhaps TRBD1 or TRBD2 (5 bases each). The CDR3 consists of 14 residues. The V end was cut by 4 bases, the J end by 2 bases, with 10 bases between. CDR1 and CDR2 from the germline V gene are MNHEY and SVGAGI. The CDR3 sequence is CASSSWGNTDTQYF. The CDR3 coding sequence is TGTGCCAGCAGTTCTTGGGGGAACACAGATACGCAGTATTTT.

This chain uses TRBV20-1 with TRBJ1-1; D is perhaps TRBD1 (5 bases). Germline V lookup: CDR1 DFQATT, CDR2 SNEGSKA (reference sequence). CDR3 length: 12 amino acids. CDR3 region: CGMGTSNTEAFF. CDR3 bases: TGCGGAATGGGGACCTCCAACACTGAAGCTTTCTTT.

This clonotype was seen a handful of times. This chain joins TRBV5-6 and TRBJ2-1; 7 bases fit TRBD1. The CDR3 length is 15 residues. The V gene's germline CDR1 is SGHDT and CDR2 YYEEEE. Germline trimming cut 2 bases from V and 5 bases from J; bases unmatched to any gene: 7. The CDR3 loop is CASSLAGGAHNEQFF. The CDR3 DNA is TGTGCCAGCAGCTTAGCAGGGGGTGCCCACAATGAGCAGTTCTTC.

V is TRBV6-2 or TRBV6-3 and J is TRBJ2-3; D is perhaps TRBD2 (6 bases). From germline, CDR1 is MNHEY and CDR2 SVGEGT. There are 16 residues in the CDR3. Trimming took 2 bases from V and 4 from J, leaving 16 bases between them. The CDR3 DNA is TGTGCCAGCAGTTACCTCCGGGACTCTCTTGCAGATACGCAGTATTTT. As protein: CASSYLRDSLADTQYF.

The chain combines TRBV7-6 with TRBJ2-3; TRBD1 aligns across 7 bases. The germline V gene encodes CDR1 SGHVS and CDR2 FNYEAQ. V shed 5 bases and J 5 bases; nucleotides not matched to a gene: 10. The CDR3 runs 15 residues. CDR3: CASSIERGLGDTQYF. CDR3 coding DNA: TGTGCCAGCAGCATAGAGAGGGGGCTCGGAGATACGCAGTATTTT. Full variable domain (outside the CDR3, taken from reference TRBV7-6 and TRBJ2-3): GAGVSQSPRYKVTKRGQDVALRCDPISGHVSLYWYRQALGQGPEFLTYFNYEAQQDKSGLPNDRFSAERPEGSISTLTIQRTEQRDSAMYRCASSIERGLGDTQYFGPGTRLTVL.

V and J are TRBV30 and TRBJ2-3; 12 bases align to TRBD1. Germline values: CDR1 GTSNPN, CDR2 SVGIG (reference sequence). This CDR3 is built from 18 residues. With V trimmed by 1 base and J by 1 base, 9 bases remained unmatched. The CDR3 region is CAWSAEGQGARGTDTQYF. For the CDR3, the DNA is TGTGCCTGGAGTGCCGAGGGACAGGGGGCGCGAGGCACAGATACGCAGTATTTT.

This clonotype was recorded at least ten times. The genes are TRBV29-1 and TRBJ1-2; TRBD1 aligns across 7 bases. Germline trimming cut 7 bases from V and 3 bases from J; bases unmatched to any gene: 8. CDR3 size: 13 residues. Germline CDR1 SQVTM, CDR2 ANQGSEA. CDR3 nucleotides: TGCAGCGCGTGGACAGGCGAGGACTATGGCTACACCTTC. This gives the protein CSAWTGEDYGYTF.

The V and J genes are TRBV11-2 and TRBJ2-5; 9 bases are a match to TRBD1. The CDR3 loop spans 15 amino acids. J gave up 9 bases and V 1 base, and 9 bases lay outside the gene matches. The germline CDR1 and CDR2 sequences are SGHAT and FQNNGV. The CDR3 spells CASSLGTGETWAQYF. CDR3 DNA: TGTGCCAGCAGCTTAGGGACAGGGGAAACGTGGGCCCAGTACTTC.

The rearrangement uses TRBV19 and TRBJ2-1; TRBD2 matches 7 bases. The CDR3 loop spans 15 amino acids. V trimming: 4 bases; J trimming: 2 bases; junction bases outside the gene matches: 5. Germline-derived CDR1 and CDR2 are LNHDA and SQIVND (reference sequence). CDR3 region: CASSSTSAAYNEQFF. The CDR3 DNA reads TGTGCCAGTAGTAGCACTAGCGCAGCCTACAATGAGCAGTTCTTC.

The gene calls are TRBV10-3 and TRBJ1-5, with D maybe TRBD1 (6 bases). Germline V lookup: CDR1 ENHRY, CDR2 SYGVKD. The CDR3 totals 13 residues. The V end lost 2 bases, the J end lost 4 bases, and 6 bases lay between the germline ends. This CDR3 reads CAISEDRNQPQHF. CDR3 bases: TGTGCCATCAGTGAGGACAGGAATCAGCCCCAGCATTTT.

This clonotype has more than one count but fewer than ten. The J gene is TRBJ2-3, the V gene TRBV12-3 or TRBV12-4; TRBD1 is a possible D gene (6 bases). This CDR3 contains 16 residues. V lost 2 bases to trimming and J lost 0 bases, with 12 bases between them. Here the CDR3 reads CASSLSGTTSTDTQYF. The CDR3 DNA reads as TGTGCCAGCAGTTTATCCGGGACAACTAGCACAGATACGCAGTATTTT.

The sample holds many counts of this clonotype. The chain is built from TRBV2 and TRBJ2-1; D call uncertain. Germline V gene lookup returns CDR1 SNHLY and CDR2 FYNNEI. V was clipped by 6 bases and J by 10 bases, with 13 bases between them. This CDR3 spans 12 amino acids. CDR3 protein: CASSPGSDEQFF. The CDR3 DNA follows: TGTGCCAGCAGCCCCGGGTCAGACGAGCAGTTCTTC.